This T cell receptor (beta chain) was profiled in a study of T cell responses to AZD1222 COVID-19 vaccine. The CDR3 is 17 residues long. Germline V lookup: CDR1 SGDLS, CDR2 YYNGEE. The germline V and J ends were trimmed by 4 bases and 0 bases, with 17 bases remaining between them. General study findings and limits: Repertoires in all cases were sampled only once the peak T cell response had passed.

Measured with immunoSEQ multiplex PCR; TCRdb has only the in-frame clones, and not every one. The table includes 120,000 to 150,000 clones, 89% detected once. Turning to this clone: Its antigen is still unknown.

The genes are TRBV9 and TRBJ2-1; D call uncertain. The input for sequencing was peripheral blood, taken 28 days after the second AZD1222 dose. The receptor's source is an adult who received the AZD1222 COVID-19 vaccine. This CDR3 reads CASSPRAVPSSYNEQFF. As DNA, the CDR3 is TGTGCCAGCAGCCCCCGCGCAGTCCCGAGCTCCTACAATGAGCAGTTCTTC.